The rows below give T cell receptor beta chains drawn from one sample of a study of T cells expressing NK-cell markers. TCRdb reprocessed the 5' RACE reads and keeps a single row for each CDR3 protein, giving no DNA. The sample spans around 470,000 distinct CDR3 sequences; the ten largest clones claim under 1.5%. The sequencing input was blood T cells: a sorted CD56 or NKG2C T cell subset, CD4+ or CD8+ T cells, or bulk PBMC T cells (not recorded which). These receptors were collected from a woman aged 50 to 60 in good health. Each CDR3 is given with its conserved first and last residue.

CDR3: CASSPGRDIAYNEQFF; V: TRBV5-1; J: TRBJ2-1
CDR3: CASSNAGGLYEQYF; V: TRBV6-2/TRBV6-3; J: TRBJ2-7
CDR3: CASSLVSGRNPYNEQFF; V: TRBV5-1; J: TRBJ2-1
CDR3: CASSPTRDYYNEQFF; V: TRBV7-8; J: TRBJ2-1
CDR3: CSVRGSQETQYF; V: TRBV29-1; J: TRBJ2-5
CDR3: CSARQGFQETQYF; V: TRBV20-1; J: TRBJ2-5
CDR3: CASTDGGKITDTQYF; V: TRBV5-1; J: TRBJ2-3
CDR3: CASSLDPSGDTQYF; V: TRBV7-8; J: TRBJ2-3
CDR3: CASSQEGSISGADTQYF; V: TRBV4-1; J: TRBJ2-3
CDR3: CASTPLVDRVLGDTQYF; V: TRBV12-3/TRBV12-4; J: TRBJ2-3
CDR3: CATSRTRGNSYNSPLHF; V: TRBV15; J: TRBJ1-6
CDR3: CASSPFGSLETQYF; V: TRBV18; J: TRBJ2-5
CDR3: CASSRPPGAGANVLTF; V: TRBV18; J: TRBJ2-6
CDR3: CATSDGGRSTDTQYF; V: TRBV24-1; J: TRBJ2-3
CDR3: CASSTGQGVGYTF; V: TRBV28; J: TRBJ1-2
CDR3: CASSQNLGDEQFF; V: TRBV4-1; J: TRBJ2-1
CDR3: CASRAGKPGIGTEAFF; V: TRBV7-9; J: TRBJ1-1
CDR3: CASSSEVYSGNTIYF; V: TRBV11-2; J: TRBJ1-3
CDR3: CASSPYPSYNEQFF; V: TRBV19; J: TRBJ2-1
CDR3: CASSLGTGLNTEAFF; V: TRBV12-3/TRBV12-4; J: TRBJ1-1
CDR3: CASSVGGTYQETQYF; V: TRBV9; J: TRBJ2-5
CDR3: CAISPGQGAKNIQYF; V: TRBV10-3; J: TRBJ2-4
CDR3: CASSLEGGRRGRKLFF; V: TRBV11-3; J: TRBJ1-4
CDR3: CASSIQGLNTEAFF; V: TRBV5-1; J: TRBJ1-1
CDR3: CASSPQVGTGGYEQYF; V: TRBV7-2; J: TRBJ2-7
CDR3: CASSRPRGANTGELFF; V: TRBV4-1; J: TRBJ2-2
CDR3: CASSLDWVDYGYTF; V: TRBV5-1; J: TRBJ1-2
CDR3: CSGERGGAGNEQFF; V: TRBV20-1; J: TRBJ2-1
CDR3: CASSLFGQVGFF; V: TRBV7-8; J: TRBJ2-1
CDR3: CASSITPGLISSYEQYF; V: TRBV5-5; J: TRBJ2-7
CDR3: CASSRETSGSAALKANVLTF; V: TRBV27; J: TRBJ2-6
CDR3: CASGLAGAGANVLTF; V: TRBV5-4; J: TRBJ2-6
CDR3: CASSELLGTGVQETQYF; V: TRBV6-1; J: TRBJ2-5
CDR3: CASSQYGQGRYEQYF; V: TRBV14; J: TRBJ2-7
CDR3: CSASPRLAGYANEQFF; V: TRBV20-1; J: TRBJ2-1
CDR3: CSVESRLAGSSYEQYF; V: TRBV29-1; J: TRBJ2-7
CDR3: CASSFRSLAGVNEQFF; V: TRBV7-9; J: TRBJ2-1
CDR3: CASSSTTGAGEQYF; V: TRBV11-2; J: TRBJ2-7
CDR3: CSASSGRPAETQYF; V: TRBV20-1; J: TRBJ2-5
CDR3: CASSLSRGASGNTIYF; V: TRBV18; J: TRBJ1-3
CDR3: CASSDSGTGGTYNEQFF; V: TRBV6-4; J: TRBJ2-1
CDR3: CASSHYPGQLPTEAFF; V: TRBV5-5; J: TRBJ1-1
CDR3: CSALPPGLAGGPGEQYF; V: TRBV29-1; J: TRBJ2-7
CDR3: CASSHKGRGGGGNYNEQFF; V: TRBV11-2; J: TRBJ2-1
CDR3: CSVSRDRAQYF; V: TRBV29-1; J: TRBJ2-7
CDR3: CASSLRGTSELYNEQFF; V: TRBV11-3; J: TRBJ2-1
CDR3: CASSPGLAGYGQFF; V: TRBV2; J: TRBJ2-1
CDR3: CAISDGRNTGELFF; V: TRBV10-3; J: TRBJ2-2
CDR3: CASSESWGGEQFF; V: TRBV25-1; J: TRBJ2-1
CDR3: CAWSGTAPSSYNEQFF; V: TRBV30; J: TRBJ2-1